This T cell receptor beta chain was documented in a study of T cells in Graves' hyperthyroidism and ophthalmopathy. Study-wide results and limits: Most thyroid clonotypes expanded above 0.001 were also detected in blood. Ophthalmopathy, which appeared later, was predicted by the model a median about 6 months before onset.

Investigators excluded patients with uncontrolled infection, other autoimmune disease, pregnancy or lactation. CDR3 length: 15 amino acids. CDR1 is SNHLY and CDR2 is FYNNEI in the germline V gene. The V end was cut by 5 bases, the J end by 4 bases, with 15 bases between. TCR beta CDR3 region amplification was performed from RNA transcripts. Carried out on the TCR CDR3, a first-round RT-PCR used the HTBI primer set. TCRdb used MiXCR to reprocess the multiplex PCR reads, holding one entry per CDR3 protein. The table includes 450,000 to 700,000 distinct CDR3 sequences, around 45% detected once. In the case of this clonotype: Its antigen is unknown.

Material: peripheral blood or thyroid tissue (not recorded which). The receptor's source is an adult woman with Graves' disease, either hyperthyroidism or ophthalmopathy (not recorded which). The chain joins TRBV2 to TRBJ2-1; the D gene is possibly TRBD2 (6 bases). As DNA, the CDR3 is TGTGCCAGCAGTCCTACGACTAGGAAGTACAATGAGCAGTTCTTC. Protein product: CASSPTTRKYNEQFF.